What follows is one TCR beta chain and its context. This clone was picked up a small number of times. There is no known antigen for this receptor. No clone much larger than this one lies a single base away; base qualities are absent. These data come from a study of CD8+ T cells in alopecia areata (dated by TCRdb to 2016 to 2019). Regarding the research as a whole: Treated patients were enrolled in an open-label pilot trial of oral tofacitinib, 5 to 10 mg twice daily, for moderate-to-severe alopecia areata. Tofacitinib was given for 6 to 18 months, followed by 6 months of follow-up off drug to assess delayed response and recurrence. The SALT score, which quantifies the percentage of affected scalp surface area, was used to measure disease severity in treated patients. High-throughput TCRbeta sequencing was used to examine T cell clonal expansion in alopecia areata in both the C3H/HeJ mouse model and human patients. Scalp tissue and sorted CD4+ and CD8+ peripheral blood T cells from patchy and totalis/universalis alopecia areata patients and from healthy controls were covered by human TCRbeta sequencing. Patients on tofacitinib were biopsied at baseline and after 4 and 24 weeks of treatment, and several of the patients also had a later scalp biopsy. Clonality in the scalp was compared among normal scalp (n=4), patchy alopecia areata scalp (n=8), and alopecia totalis/universalis scalp (n=8). RNA was obtained with the PAXgene miRNA kit for fixed scalp, the miRNeasy kit for PBMCs, and the RNeasy kit for mouse skin. TCRbeta CDR3 regions were amplified by immunoSEQ multiplex PCR with 35 Vbeta forward and 13 Jbeta reverse primers. Summary of the overall study and its limitations: Many expanded lesional clones persisted in scalp and blood during tofacitinib treatment, which may partly explain relapse after stopping treatment. Lesional scalp, especially in alopecia totalis/universalis, showed higher clonality and more expanded CD8+ clones than normal scalp, suggesting antigenic drive. Tofacitinib significantly lowered scalp clonality and the number of expanded CD8+ clones among the top 100 scalp clones. Scalp TCR repertoire analysis is complicated because resident alphabeta T cells in normal human skin are also sequenced, whereas mouse skin is dominated by gammadelta T cells. Because the treated cohort was small and included a single nonresponder, larger studies are needed to assess links between baseline CD8+ expansion and response. Compared with mice, TCR sequences shared between patients were less clear, possibly partly because of HLA diversity across the patient population.

Interpreted using the paper, the treatment or condition label stands for: oral pan-JAK inhibitor, 5-10 mg twice daily. Lesional scalp punch biopsies and peripheral blood were obtained from alopecia areata patients. PBMCs were separated by density centrifugation and stained for CD3, CD4 and CD8, after which CD4+ and CD8+ T cells were sorted on a FACSAria. The CDR3 starts with the cysteine, ends with the phenylalanine, and has 14 residues. The DNA shown is the 42-base CDR3, in frame from base 1. The junction carries 17 bases between V and J, which are trimmed by 8 bases and 4 bases respectively. CDR1 and CDR2 (SGHTA, FQGNSA) derive from the germline V gene. Library preparation was by the immunoSEQ multiplex PCR assay. To provide template for TCR sequencing, every sample had RNA extracted and reverse transcribed into cDNA. First-strand cDNA was synthesized with SuperScript III using a 2:1 mix of oligo-dT and random hexamers. A synthetic immune receptor repertoire was used to measure amplification bias, and any remaining bias was corrected computationally. The original methods were these. After raw reads were preprocessed to remove errors, the CDR3 was defined following IMGT conventions as running from the conserved cysteine to phenylalanine. To get clonality, Shannon entropy was normalized by log2 of the number of productive unique TCRs and the result was subtracted from 1. Whether scalp clones were CD4 or CD8 was inferred by matching scalp TCRbeta sequences against CD4 and CD8 repertoires sorted from blood. TCRdb holds this immuneACCESS table with in-frame rearrangements only. Some clones are missing; in checked studies, unresolved V genes explain under half, and the rest has no known cause. V and J calls and clone size are copied from that table; D and trimming were computed from the DNA. The table for this sample lists roughly 220,000 clones; approximately 72% of them were counted only once. Together, the top ten hold about 1.2% of the sample.

This receptor was identified in a human donor with alopecia areata. The chain joins TRBV7-2 to TRBJ1-1, with TRBD1 as a weak D call on 6 bases. The sequenced sample was CD4+ T cells sorted from blood, obtained around week 44, from a patient treated with tofacitinib. This receptor carries the CDR3 CASSRGGPSTEAFF. The nucleotide sequence reads TGTGCCAGCTCCCGTGGGGGGCCGAGCACTGAAGCTTTCTTT.